This T cell receptor beta chain derives from a study of CD8 T cells in Susac syndrome. While CD8+ and CD4+ T cells were isolated negatively, TEMRA cells were enriched by FACS. Random-hexamer reverse transcription was applied to roughly 0.5 to 1 ug RNA. From the immunoSEQ multiplex PCR reads, TCRdb called clonotypes with MiXCR, one entry per CDR3 protein. Of 250,000 to 300,000 distinct CDR3 sequences in the sample, roughly 84% were seen once. In germline, CDR1 is GTSNPN, CDR2 SVGIG (reference sequence). Trimming cost V 5 bases and J 5 bases, with 15 bases left between them. This CDR3 region has 13 residues.

The TCR originated in a human donor with multiple sclerosis. The chain recombines TRBV30 with TRBJ1-1; D not resolved. Sequencing used CD8+ T cells from PBMCs. CDR3: CAWDTGILTEAFF. The CDR3 DNA reads as TGTGCCTGGGATACCGGGATCTTGACTGAAGCTTTCTTT.